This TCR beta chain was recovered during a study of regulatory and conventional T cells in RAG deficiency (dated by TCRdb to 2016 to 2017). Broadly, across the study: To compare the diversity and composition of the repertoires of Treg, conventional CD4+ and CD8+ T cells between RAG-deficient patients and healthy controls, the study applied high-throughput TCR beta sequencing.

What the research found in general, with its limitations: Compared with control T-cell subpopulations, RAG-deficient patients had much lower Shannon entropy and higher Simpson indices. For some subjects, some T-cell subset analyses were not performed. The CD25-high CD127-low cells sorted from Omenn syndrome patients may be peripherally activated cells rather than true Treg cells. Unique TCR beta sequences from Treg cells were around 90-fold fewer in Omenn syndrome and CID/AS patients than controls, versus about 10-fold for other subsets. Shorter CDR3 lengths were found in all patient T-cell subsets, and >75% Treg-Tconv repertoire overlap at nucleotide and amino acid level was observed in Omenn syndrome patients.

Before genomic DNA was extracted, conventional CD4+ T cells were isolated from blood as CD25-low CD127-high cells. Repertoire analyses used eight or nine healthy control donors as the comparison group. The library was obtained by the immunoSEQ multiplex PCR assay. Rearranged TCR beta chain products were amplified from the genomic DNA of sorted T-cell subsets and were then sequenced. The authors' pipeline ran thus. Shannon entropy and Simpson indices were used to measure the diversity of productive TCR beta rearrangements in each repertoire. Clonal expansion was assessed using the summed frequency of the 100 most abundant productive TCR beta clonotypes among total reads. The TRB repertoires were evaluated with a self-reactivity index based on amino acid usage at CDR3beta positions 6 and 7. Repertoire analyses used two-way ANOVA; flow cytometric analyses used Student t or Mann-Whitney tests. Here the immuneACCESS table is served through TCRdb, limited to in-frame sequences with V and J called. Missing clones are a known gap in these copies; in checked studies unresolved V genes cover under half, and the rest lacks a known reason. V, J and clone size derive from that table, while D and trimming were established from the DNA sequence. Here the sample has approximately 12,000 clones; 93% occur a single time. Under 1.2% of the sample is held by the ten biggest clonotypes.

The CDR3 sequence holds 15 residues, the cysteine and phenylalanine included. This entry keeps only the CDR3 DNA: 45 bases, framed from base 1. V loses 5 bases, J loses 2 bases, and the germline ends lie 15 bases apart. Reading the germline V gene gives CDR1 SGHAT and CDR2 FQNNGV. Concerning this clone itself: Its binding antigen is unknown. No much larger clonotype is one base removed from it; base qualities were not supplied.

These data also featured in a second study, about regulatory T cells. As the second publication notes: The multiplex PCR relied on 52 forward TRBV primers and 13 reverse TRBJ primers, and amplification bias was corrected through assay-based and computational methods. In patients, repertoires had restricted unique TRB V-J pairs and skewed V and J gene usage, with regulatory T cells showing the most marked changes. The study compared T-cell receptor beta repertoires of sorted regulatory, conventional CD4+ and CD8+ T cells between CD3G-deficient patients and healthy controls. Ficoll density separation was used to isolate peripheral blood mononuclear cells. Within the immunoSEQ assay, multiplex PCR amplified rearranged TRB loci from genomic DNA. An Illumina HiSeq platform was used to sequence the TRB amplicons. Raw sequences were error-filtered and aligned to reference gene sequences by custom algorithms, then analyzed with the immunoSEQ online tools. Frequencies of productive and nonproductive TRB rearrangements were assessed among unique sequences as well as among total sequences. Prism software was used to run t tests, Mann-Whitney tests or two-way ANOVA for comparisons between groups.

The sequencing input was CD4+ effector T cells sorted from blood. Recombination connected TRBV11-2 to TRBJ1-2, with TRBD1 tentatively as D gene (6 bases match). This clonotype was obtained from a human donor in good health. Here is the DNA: TGTGCCAGCAGCCTTCTCAGGGGTTGGAACTATGGCTACACCTTC. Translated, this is CASSLLRGWNYGYTF. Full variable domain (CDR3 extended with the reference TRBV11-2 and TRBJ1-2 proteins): EAGVAQSPRYKIIEKRQSVAFWCNPISGHATLYWYQQILGQGPKLLIQFQNNGVVDDSQLPKDRFSAERLKGVDSTLKIQPAKLEDSAVYLCASSLLRGWNYGYTFGSGTRLTVV.